The clone carrying this T cell receptor (beta chain) appeared many times. What it recognizes is unknown. The data are from a study of T cells after yellow fever vaccination. At the level of the study: Any fraction with a low cell number was prepared using SMART-Seq v4 Ultra Low Input. Study-wide findings and caveats: Most clones from primary vaccination resurfaced after the booster (around 97% CD4, around 89% CD8).

Trimming stripped 1 base from V and 0 bases from J, with 10 bases between. The length of the CDR3 is 17 residues. A 5'RACE template-switching step, the method used to make TCR cDNA, added a universal primer site and UMIs. MiXCR, applied by TCRdb to the 5' RACE reads, yields one record per CDR3 protein. The sample lists 150,000 to 200,000 distinct CDR3 sequences, about 6% occurring once. The source was CD4+ T cells sorted from PBMCs, collected on the day of the first yellow fever vaccination. The V call is TRBV12-3 or TRBV12-4, the J call TRBJ2-6, with D uncertain. The TCR comes from a young man who received the YFV17D yellow fever vaccine. CDR3 nucleotides: TGTGCCAGCAGTTTAGGCCCCCTGAACTCTGGGGCCAACGTCCTGACTTTC. It encodes CASSLGPLNSGANVLTF.